These T cell receptor beta chains were read from a single sample in a study of OX40 agonist ivuxolimab in advanced cancers. The repertoire was sequenced with immunoSEQ multiplex PCR; TCRdb's copy has only in-frame clones and lacks some. The repertoire holds 60,000 to 80,000 clones, with over 70% as singletons. This sample comprised CD4+ or CD8+ T cells sorted from blood, obtained in a trial of the OX40 agonist ivuxolimab. The receptors here all came from an adult with an advanced solid tumor such as melanoma, head and neck, liver or kidney cancer. Each CDR3 is given with its conserved first and last residue. Each record gives: V gene, CDR3 protein.

v_gene: TRBV19; CDR3aa: CASSMWVVRFEAFF
v_gene: TRBV2; CDR3aa: CASSEGQETQYF
v_gene: TRBV6-5; CDR3aa: CASSYGPGANVLTF
v_gene: TRBV4-1; CDR3aa: CASSQGGLQETQYF
v_gene: TRBV2; CDR3aa: CASSAWDRLMAQYF
v_gene: TRBV5-4; CDR3aa: CASSLRTTDNYGYTF
v_gene: TRBV6-5; CDR3aa: CASSPGGGNQPQHF
v_gene: TRBV5-4; CDR3aa: CASSWPGLAGAPFKADTQYF
v_gene: TRBV5-1; CDR3aa: CASSPLGQGIYGYTF
v_gene: TRBV6-5; CDR3aa: CASSYGDSGNTIYF
v_gene: TRBV7-6; CDR3aa: CASSLAGRSNEKLFF
v_gene: TRBV10-3; CDR3aa: CAISGHLAGESGELFF
v_gene: TRBV27; CDR3aa: CASSLSAPFVTGTGNTIYF
v_gene: TRBV21-1; CDR3aa: CASLEGTGHGYTF
v_gene: TRBV7-9; CDR3aa: CASSRRLAIQETQYF
v_gene: TRBV14; CDR3aa: CASSQRTLRRPNYEQYF
v_gene: TRBV2; CDR3aa: CASSEALGRGDYNEQFF
v_gene: TRBV6-5; CDR3aa: CASSYPIQGASGEQYF
v_gene: TRBV11-2; CDR3aa: CASSHYGEFNEQFF
v_gene: TRBV27; CDR3aa: CASHSDSAMNTEAFF
v_gene: TRBV5-1; CDR3aa: CASSLSGAESFF
v_gene: TRBV18; CDR3aa: CASSPPAGHVGYTF
v_gene: TRBV4-1; CDR3aa: CAGSQGQAGYDTQYF
v_gene: TRBV4-1; CDR3aa: CASSQDRRAVYIQYF
v_gene: TRBV21-1; CDR3aa: CASSNVGRETQYF
v_gene: TRBV4-1; CDR3aa: CASSYPGSTDTQYF
v_gene: TRBV4-2; CDR3aa: CASSQERGGQETQYF
v_gene: TRBV7-8; CDR3aa: CASSLVPENTEAFF
v_gene: TRBV9; CDR3aa: CASSVVDRGTYGYTF
v_gene: TRBV7-3; CDR3aa: CASSLTGIGELFF
v_gene: TRBV6-6; CDR3aa: CASSYSIVSAFGYTF
v_gene: TRBV7-9; CDR3aa: CASSSRDRDEAFF
v_gene: TRBV6-5; CDR3aa: CASSYSRHNEQFF
v_gene: TRBV6-6; CDR3aa: CASSYGSLWGYEQYF
v_gene: TRBV2; CDR3aa: CASSARRTYGDTEAFF